This TCR beta chain was profiled in a study of T cell responses to AZD1222 COVID-19 vaccine. General study points: Baseline serology detected seropositivity in only a handful of AZD1222 recipients. The donor cohort was predominantly white British with a female majority, and clonal diversity may have been underestimated. Every sample of the repertoires postdated the peak T cell response.

TCRdb's copy holds only in-frame clones and misses some; the assay was immunoSEQ multiplex PCR. Here the sample spans roughly 110,000 clones, more than 70% being singletons. Pooled together were second doses at about 4 or about 12 weeks. A word on this clone: Its antigen remains unidentified.

The length of the CDR3 is 15 residues. Germline CDR1 reads MNHEY; CDR2 reads SMNVEV (reference sequence). With 5 bases clipped from V and 3 bases from J, the junction kept 10 bases outside the gene matches. The J gene is TRBJ2-7, the V gene TRBV27, with 7 nucleotides matching TRBD1. This sample comprised peripheral blood, obtained 28 days after the second AZD1222 dose. The clonotype was recovered from an adult who received the AZD1222 COVID-19 vaccine. This chain's CDR3 is CASSGIEGAGYEQYF. CDR3 DNA: TGTGCCAGCAGTGGAATTGAGGGGGCGGGCTACGAGCAGTACTTC.